This TCR beta chain was captured by sequencing in a study of high-grade serous ovarian cancer treatment subgroups. Study observations and caveats: Different patients shared almost no repertoire; same-patient tumors shared about 0.095 to 0.85.

Tumor samples were obtained before definitive surgery or chemotherapy. Sequenced by immunoSEQ multiplex PCR; TCRdb stores in-frame clones only, minus some. Of around 30,000 clones in the sample, about 86% were seen once. Comments on this clone: Its antigen is not known.

This clonotype originated in a human donor with high-grade serous ovarian cancer. The sequenced material came from tumor tissue.

The CDR3 loop is CASSDGQDSQETQYF. The CDR3 nucleotides read TGTGCCAGCAGCGACGGACAGGACAGTCAAGAGACCCAGTACTTC. The chain is built from TRBV6-6 and TRBJ2-5; 7 nucleotides line up with TRBD1. Looked up from germline, CDR1 is MNHNY and CDR2 is SVGAGI (reference sequence). V lost 6 bases, J lost 2 bases, and 9 bases stayed unmatched. The CDR3 runs 15 residues.